This entry lists 11 T cell receptor beta chains sequenced from one sample in a study of blood T cell repertoires in COVID-19. Some clones are missing from TCRdb's copy, which holds only in-frame ones; the method was immunoSEQ multiplex PCR. The sample holds 150,000 to 200,000 clones, 78% seen once. Sequencing was done on a sample of peripheral blood. Receptor source: an elderly woman with active or convalescent COVID-19.

The V call is TRBV12-3 or TRBV12-4, the J call TRBJ2-5, with TRBD2 identical over 8 bases. This CDR3 comprises 13 residues. Trimming removed 10 bases from V and 9 bases from J; junction bases left unmatched: 13. The CDR3 bases are TGTGCCACCAATAGCGGGGTAGGAGGGGCCCAGTACTTC. Protein sequence: CATNSGVGGAQYF.

The V gene is TRBV5-1, the J gene TRBJ2-5; TRBD1 matches at 12 bases. The CDR3 runs 16 residues. Germline CDR1 and CDR2: SGHRS and YFSETQ. Germline trimming cut 2 bases from V and 5 bases from J; bases unmatched to any gene: 7. The CDR3 protein is CASSLGTGGASETQYF. Written as DNA, the CDR3 is TGCGCCAGCAGCTTAGGGACAGGGGGCGCGTCGGAGACCCAGTACTTC.

This chain links TRBV5-1 with TRBJ2-1, with 8 bases matching TRBD2. This CDR3 contains 16 residues. V lost 0 bases and J lost 9; bases outside the gene matches: 11. Looked up from germline, CDR1 is SGHRS and CDR2 is YFSETQ. The CDR3 protein is CASSLATAGAGFEQFF. CDR3 DNA: TGCGCCAGCAGCTTGGCGACAGCGGGGGCGGGTTTTGAGCAGTTCTTC.

The V and J genes are TRBV3-1 (or the pseudogene TRBV3-2) and TRBJ2-7; the D gene is possibly TRBD2 (5 bases). In germline, CDR1 is LGHDT, CDR2 YNNKEL (reference sequence). Trimming pared 1 base from V and 7 bases from J, leaving 17 bases between. This CDR3 is 15 amino acids long. The CDR3: CASSQGLFLREEQYF. CDR3 bases: TGTGCCAGCAGCCAAGGCCTCTTCTTGAGGGAAGAGCAGTACTTC.

The chain uses TRBV7-6 and TRBJ2-7; 10 bases align to TRBD1. The CDR3 covers 15 residues. V gave up 5 bases and J gave up 3 bases; unmatched junction bases: 7. Germline V gene lookup returns CDR1 SGHVS and CDR2 FNYEAQ. The CDR3 sequence: CASSPSGTGDYEQYF. CDR3 DNA sequence: TGTGCCAGCAGCCCATCCGGGACAGGGGACTACGAGCAGTACTTC.

This clone has a handful of counts. The chain recombines TRBV20-1 with TRBJ1-1; D is possibly TRBD1 (5 bases). Germline CDR1 is DFQATT and CDR2 is SNEGSKA (reference sequence). The CDR3 contains 11 residues. The CDR3 loop reads CRAGLGTEAFF. In DNA form, the CDR3 reads TGCAGGGCAGGGTTAGGCACTGAAGCTTTCTTT.

J is TRBJ1-1 and V is TRBV5-1; 7 bases are a match to TRBD1. This CDR3 region has 15 residues. The J segment lost 4 bases and the V segment lost 4 bases, leaving 10 bases of the junction unmatched. The germline CDR1 and CDR2 sequences are SGHRS and YFSETQ. Here the CDR3 reads CASSTNRDSGTEAFF. The DNA of the CDR3 is TGCGCCAGCAGCACCAACAGGGACAGTGGCACTGAAGCTTTCTTT.

Only one count was recorded for this clone. A read error may account for a junction end that differs from germline. The rearrangement uses TRBV2 and TRBJ1-5; 7 bases align to TRBD1. The CDR3 covers 13 residues. Germline V gene lookup returns CDR1 SNHLY and CDR2 FYNNEI. The CDR3: CASREDRDQPQHF. In DNA form, the CDR3 reads TGTGCCAGCAGGGAAGACAGGGATCAGCCCCAGCATTTT.

This chain joins TRBV6-6 and TRBJ1-1; D is unclear. The CDR3 is 17 amino acids. Germline V CDR1 and CDR2: MNHNY, SVGAGI (reference sequence). Trimming took off 5 bases at V and 2 bases at J, with 21 bases between the two ends. The CDR3 DNA reads as TGTGCCAGCAGTCCTATTAGAGGAACGGAAGCCAACACTGAAGCTTTCTTT. Its protein is CASSPIRGTEANTEAFF.

The chain joins TRBV9 to TRBJ1-6; D gene unclear. The V and J ends lost 0 bases and 7 bases respectively, with 8 bases between them. CDR3 length: 14 residues. The V gene's germline CDR1 is SGDLS and CDR2 YYNGEE. Written as DNA, the CDR3 is TGTGCCAGCAGCGTAGATCAGAAGAATTCACCCCTCCACTTT. The encoded protein is CASSVDQKNSPLHF.

The J gene is TRBJ2-7, the V gene TRBV11-2; 9 bases are shared with TRBD2. J lost 2 bases, V lost 3 bases, and 2 bases had no gene match. CDR3 length: 14 amino acids. Germline V gives CDR1 SGHAT, CDR2 FQNNGV. Written as DNA, the CDR3 is TGTGCCAGCAGCTTTCAGCGGGGGGCCTACGAGCAGTACTTC. Protein product: CASSFQRGAYEQYF.